One T cell receptor beta chain is described in this entry. Its target is not known. This record belongs to a study of human T cells and chemical hapten exposure. Across the whole study: Diphenylcyclopropenone, dosed weekly to the scalp, was given to patients throughout the approximately 24-week study. General observations from the study: There was a positive correlation between PT1 expanded TCR counts and patch test score.

Specified time point: pre-sensitization, week 0. Treatment given: therapeutic diphenylcyclopropenone sensitization with weekly scalp DPC. Blood draws preceded each patch test application. The authors extracted total RNA from unfractionated whole blood. One entry per CDR3 protein, called by TCRdb with MiXCR from the RACE reads. The sample has fewer than 140,000 distinct CDR3 sequences; around 10% are singletons. Per the germline V gene, CDR1 is SGHVS and CDR2 is FNYEAQ. The length of the CDR3 is 14 residues. Trimming shortened V by 1 base and J by 4 bases, and 7 bases separated the two germline ends. The sequence derives from a woman between 50 and 59 years old with alopecia areata. Some clones in this sample may be carry-over from other donors' samples. Material: whole blood, obtained in connection with sensitization to the hapten diphenylcyclopropenone (DPC). This chain links TRBV7-6 with TRBJ2-2; D unresolved. CDR3 amino acids: CASSLGGITGELFF. The DNA for the CDR3 is TGTGCCAGCAGCTTAGGAGGTATCACCGGGGAGCTGTTTTTT.